These 11 T cell receptor beta chains originate from one sample sequenced in a study of T cell responses to AZD1222 COVID-19 vaccine. The assay was immunoSEQ multiplex PCR, and TCRdb's table has in-frame clones only and misses some. In the table there are about 190,000 clones, 85% to 95% of which are singletons. Specimen: peripheral blood, collected on day 0 of AZD1222 vaccination. Every receptor here comes from an adult in good health.

The rearrangement links TRBV6-4 to TRBJ2-3, with 9 bases lining up with TRBD1. CDR1 MRHNA and CDR2 SNTAGT come from the germline V gene. J lost 5 bases, V lost 6 bases, and 9 bases had no gene match. The CDR3 totals 15 residues. The CDR3 sequence is CASSPQGQGVDTQYF. CDR3 DNA sequence: TGTGCCAGCAGCCCTCAGGGACAGGGCGTAGATACGCAGTATTTT.

The rearrangement joins TRBV2 to TRBJ2-2, with TRBD2 matching over 10 bases. Germline trimming cut 8 bases from V and 5 bases from J; bases unmatched to any gene: 5. Germline CDR1 and CDR2: SNHLY and FYNNEI. This CDR3 is 14 amino acids long. The CDR3 spells CASRPSGGTGELFF. The CDR3 DNA sequence: TGTGCCAGCCGACCTAGCGGGGGAACCGGGGAGCTGTTTTTT.

This chain connects TRBV2 to TRBJ2-2; 12 bases map to TRBD2. J lost 4 bases, V lost 6 bases, and 6 bases had no gene match. The CDR3 is made up of 16 amino acids. CDR1 and CDR2 from the germline V gene are SNHLY and FYNNEI. CDR3 coding DNA: TGTGCCAGCAGGAGACTAGCGGGGGTGGGCACCGGGGAGCTGTTTTTT. Translating it yields CASRRLAGVGTGELFF.

The V call is TRBV11-2, the J call TRBJ1-6; maybe TRBD1 (5 bases). The length of the CDR3 is 16 residues. Germline CDR1 reads SGHAT; CDR2 reads FQNNGV. V gave up 4 bases and J gave up 2 bases, with 12 bases separating them. The CDR3, as DNA: TGTGCCAGCAGCTCAGAGGCAGGGACCTATAATTCACCCCTCCACTTT. This sequence encodes CASSSEAGTYNSPLHF.

The CDR3 sequence is CASSVGERFPNTEAFF. Written as DNA, the CDR3 is TGTGCCAGCAGCGTAGGAGAGAGGTTCCCGAACACTGAAGCTTTCTTT. This chain connects TRBV9 to TRBJ1-1; no firm D call. The V and J ends lost 0 bases and 1 base respectively, with 13 bases between them. Germline V CDR1 and CDR2: SGDLS, YYNGEE. The CDR3 is made up of 16 amino acids.

The chain couples TRBV3-1 (or the pseudogene TRBV3-2) to TRBJ2-7, with D maybe TRBD1 (5 bases). This CDR3 is 15 amino acids long. Trimming shortened V by 5 bases and J by 3 bases, and 17 bases separated the two germline ends. CDR1 is LGHDT and CDR2 is YNNKEL in the germline V gene (reference sequence). The CDR3 protein is CASSYRLDRVYEQYF. CDR3 sequence (DNA): TGTGCCAGCAGCTACAGGCTAGACAGAGTCTACGAGCAGTACTTC.

This clone appeared a few times. This sequence joins TRBV6-5 and TRBJ1-1; D call uncertain. The germline gives CDR1 MNHEY, CDR2 SVGAGI. The CDR3 contains 13 residues. V was shortened by 6 bases and J by 1 base, with 9 bases between the two germline ends. The CDR3 loop reads CASRTGQNTEAFF. The CDR3 DNA sequence: TGTGCCAGCAGAACGGGCCAGAACACTGAAGCTTTCTTT.

The chain joins TRBV12-5 to TRBJ2-5, with 13 bases aligning to TRBD2. The V gene's germline CDR1 is LGHNT and CDR2 FRNRAP. The CDR3 spans 16 residues. V was pared by 1 base and J by 5 bases, with 4 bases of the junction left unmatched. The CDR3 sequence is CASGLGTSGGYETQYF. As DNA, the CDR3 is TGTGCTAGTGGTTTGGGGACTAGCGGGGGATATGAGACCCAGTACTTC.

The chain combines TRBV4-1 with TRBJ2-1, with 8 positions matching TRBD2. There are 13 residues in the CDR3. Germline lookup yields CDR1 MGHRA and CDR2 YSYEKL. J gave up 8 bases and V 4 bases, and 4 bases lay outside the gene matches. CDR3 DNA sequence: TGCGCCAGCAGCCTCCTCGGGGGGGATGAGCAGTTCTTC. Translating it yields CASSLLGGDEQFF.

This chain connects TRBV27 to TRBJ2-7; TRBD2 matches at 13 bases. The CDR3 is 17 amino acids. With 5 bases clipped from V and 2 bases from J, the junction kept 9 bases outside the gene matches. The germline V gene encodes CDR1 MNHEY and CDR2 SMNVEV (reference sequence). DNA of the CDR3: TGTGCCAGCAGTCTCGGGACTAGCGGGGCTGGCCCCTACGAGCAGTACTTC. It codes for CASSLGTSGAGPYEQYF.

The chain recombines TRBV4-1 with TRBJ1-5, with D unresolved. V lost 4 bases and J 4 bases, leaving 14 bases between the germline ends. Germline lookup yields CDR1 MGHRA and CDR2 YSYEKL. The CDR3 is made up of 15 amino acids. DNA for the CDR3: TGCGCCAGCAGCCCATACTCCCGCTCAAATCAGCCCCAGCATTTT. Residues: CASSPYSRSNQPQHF.